Sequencing of this T cell receptor (beta chain) was carried out in a study of cytomegalovirus exposure and HLA in healthy donors. Study results and limitations: Later analysis identified a missense DCLRE1C variant that was linked to TCR beta V- and J-gene trimming.

Of note for this clone: Antigen specificity is unknown.

It was with 60 Vbeta and 13 Jbeta primers that the PCR ran. This table comes from immunoSEQ multiplex PCR, and its TCRdb copy is limited to in-frame clones, with some not included. The repertoire includes tens of thousands of clones, 75% to 80% of them detected once, and around 4.2% sits in the top ten. The CDR3 sequence is 15 residues long. With 4 bases clipped from V and 5 bases from J, the junction kept 6 bases outside the gene matches. Germline V gives CDR1 SGHNT, CDR2 YYREEE (reference sequence). The chain links TRBV5-4 to TRBJ2-5; 12 bases are shared with TRBD1. The sequencing sample was made of PBMCs. The TCR originated in a man aged 40-49 years in good health and CMV-seronegative. Written as DNA, the CDR3 is TGTGCCAGCAGCGCCGGGACAGGGGGCGGCGAGACCCAGTACTTC. It encodes CASSAGTGGGETQYF.